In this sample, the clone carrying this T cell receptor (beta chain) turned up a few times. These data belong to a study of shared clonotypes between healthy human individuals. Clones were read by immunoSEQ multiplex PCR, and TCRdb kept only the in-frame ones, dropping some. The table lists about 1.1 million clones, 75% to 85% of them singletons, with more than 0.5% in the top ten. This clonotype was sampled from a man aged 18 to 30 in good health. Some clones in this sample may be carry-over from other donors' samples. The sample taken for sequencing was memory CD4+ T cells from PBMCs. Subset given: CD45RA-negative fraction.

CDR3 sequence (DNA): TGTGCCATCAGTGATGGACTCTACGAGCAGTACTTC. It encodes CAISDGLYEQYF. The chain links TRBV10-3 to TRBJ2-7, with D perhaps matching TRBD2 (5 bases). The CDR3 has 12 residues. Trimming took 3 bases from V and 3 from J, leaving 6 bases between them. CDR1 is ENHRY, CDR2 SYGVKD, per germline.